A single sample gave rise to the 9 T cell receptor beta chains below, sequenced in a study of siplizumab effects on memory and regulatory T cells. Libraries were prepared by immunoSEQ multiplex PCR; TCRdb keeps only in-frame clonotypes and omits some of them. This sample has around 99,000 clones; 92% occur once, and the top ten carry more than 0.65%. Sequenced: Tregs sorted from blood. The receptors originated from a human donor in good health.

The chain uses TRBV6-5 and TRBJ1-1; no reliable D call. CDR3 length equals 13 residues. Germline V lookup: CDR1 MNHEY, CDR2 SVGAGI. The ends were cut back, 6 bases at V and 1 base at J, with 9 bases in the middle. CDR3 amino acids: CASREYTNTEAFF. CDR3 sequence (DNA): TGTGCCAGCAGGGAATATACGAACACTGAAGCTTTCTTT.

V usage is TRBV9 and J usage is TRBJ2-5, with 12 bases fitting TRBD2. CDR1 SGDLS and CDR2 YYNGEE come from the germline V gene. V shed 1 base, J shed 7 bases, and the junction held 8 bases outside the gene matches. The length of the CDR3 is 16 residues. CDR3 in amino acids: CASSVSSSGRAGTQYF. The DNA of the CDR3 is TGTGCCAGCAGCGTAAGCTCTAGCGGGAGGGCCGGGACCCAGTACTTC. Based on the CDR3 plus reference TRBV9 and TRBJ2-5, the full variable domain is DSGVTQTPKHLITATGQRVTLRCSPRSGDLSVYWYQQSLDQGLQFLIQYYNGEERAKGNILERFSAQQFPDLHSELNLSSLELGDSALYFCASSVSSSGRAGTQYFGPGTRLLVL.

This chain uses TRBV19 with TRBJ2-1, with D unclear. Germline lookup yields CDR1 LNHDA and CDR2 SQIVND (reference sequence). This CDR3 has 12 amino acids. Trimming cost V 4 bases and J 6 bases, with 7 bases left between them. CDR3 sequence (DNA): TGTGCCAGTAGTACCCTGGGCAATGAGCAGTTCTTC. It is translated as CASSTLGNEQFF.

The J gene is TRBJ1-2, the V gene TRBV20-1, with a tentative D call TRBD1 (5 bases). V dropped 6 bases and J dropped 1 base, with 6 bases sitting between them. This CDR3 region has 11 residues. CDR1 and CDR2 from the germline V gene are DFQATT and SNEGSKA (reference sequence). This CDR3 reads CSAGVNYGYTF. In DNA form, the CDR3 reads TGCAGTGCAGGGGTTAACTATGGCTACACCTTC.

The gene calls are TRBV11-2 and TRBJ2-5; D perhaps matches TRBD1 (5 bases). CDR3 length equals 12 residues. V was pared by 5 bases and J by 5 bases, with 9 bases between. Per germline, CDR1 SGHAT and CDR2 FQNNGV. Written as DNA, the CDR3 is TGTGCCAGCAGCCGAAAGGGGGAGACCCAGTACTTC. Translating it yields CASSRKGETQYF. The whole variable domain, filled in from reference TRBV11-2 and TRBJ2-5, reads EAGVAQSPRYKIIEKRQSVAFWCNPISGHATLYWYQQILGQGPKLLIQFQNNGVVDDSQLPKDRFSAERLKGVDSTLKIQPAKLEDSAVYLCASSRKGETQYFGPGTRLLVL.

V and J are TRBV7-2 and TRBJ2-3; D perhaps matches TRBD1 (6 bases). This CDR3 comprises 16 residues. The V end lost 1 base, the J end lost 0 bases, and 11 bases lay between the germline ends. The germline V gene has CDR1 SGHTA and CDR2 FQGNSA. CDR3 in amino acids: CASSLVGTTSTDTQYF. As DNA, the CDR3 is TGTGCCAGCAGCTTAGTAGGGACAACTAGCACAGATACGCAGTATTTT.

In this sample, this clone turned up once. V is TRBV6-5 and J is TRBJ2-1; a weak D match, TRBD2 (6 bases). This CDR3 region has 14 residues. Germline V gene lookup returns CDR1 MNHEY and CDR2 SVGAGI. Deletions cut 3 bases from V and 4 bases from J, with 10 bases between. CDR3 region: CASSYGGPYNEQFF. Here the CDR3 DNA reads TGTGCCAGCAGTTATGGAGGGCCATACAATGAGCAGTTCTTC.

The chain has TRBV6-1 and TRBJ2-7; the match to TRBD2 covers 11 bases. V dropped 6 bases and J dropped 2; count of bases not matched to a gene: 6. Germline V gene sequence: CDR1 MNHNS, CDR2 SASEGT. The CDR3 sequence is 15 residues long. In DNA, the CDR3 is TGTGCCAGCAGGATAAGGACTAGCGGGCCCTACGAGCAGTACTTC. Protein product: CASRIRTSGPYEQYF.

A single count supports this clone. The chain carries TRBV11-3 and TRBJ2-3, with 7 positions matching TRBD2. CDR3 length: 14 amino acids. V was pared by 3 bases and J by 1 base, with 1 base of the junction left unmatched. Germline CDR1 SGHNT, CDR2 YENEEA. This chain's CDR3 is CASSLLAGTDTQYF. The CDR3 DNA is TGTGCCAGCAGCTTGCTAGCGGGCACAGATACGCAGTATTTT.